This TCR beta chain was identified during a study of cytomegalovirus exposure and HLA in healthy donors. For the study at large: The 110 or so validation repertoires used a platform that matched the one used for the 550 to 800 first-cohort repertoires, as a later analysis reported. Whole-study findings and limits: Some public TCRs appeared in many individuals, while most sequences were rare. The authors listed 150 to 200 TCR beta chains as cytomegalovirus-associated. Cytomegalovirus status was reportedly diagnosed by the classifier with high specificity and sensitivity.

Turning to this clone: What it recognizes is unknown.

The germline V gene encodes CDR1 LNHDA and CDR2 SQIVND (reference sequence). The CDR3 extends over 13 amino acids. Trimming stripped 3 bases from V and 5 bases from J, with 10 bases between. Generated by immunoSEQ multiplex PCR, the TCRdb table keeps only in-frame clones and is missing some. The sample carries some 170,000 clones, more than 75% recorded once. The material sequenced was PBMCs. The clonotype was recovered from a young man in good health and CMV-seropositive. This chain joins TRBV19 and TRBJ1-1; possibly TRBD1 for D (5 bases). For the CDR3, the DNA is TGTGCCAGTAGTATGGGGCGACAGACTGAAGCTTTCTTT. Translation gives CASSMGRQTEAFF.